The source of this T cell receptor beta chain is a study of T-cell memory formation after mild COVID-19. Study-level findings and limits: Contracting clones from day 15 to 85 had balanced CD4/CD8; later expanders favoured CD4+.

A few counts support this clonotype. Its antigen is not known. TCRdb redid the calling of the 5' RACE reads with MiXCR, one entry per CDR3 protein. The sample shows approximately 580,000 distinct CDR3 sequences, roughly 20% of them seen only once. With V trimmed by 0 bases and J by 10 bases, 6 bases remained unmatched. CDR3 length equals 13 residues. Germline V gene data show CDR1 as SGHDT and CDR2 as YYEEEE. The source material was PBMCs or a T cell subset sorted from them (not recorded which). This clonotype was obtained from an adult woman who had mild COVID-19 (a few samples of this study predate the infection). Cell type and time point are not known. This sequence joins TRBV5-6 and TRBJ1-1; 7 bases align to TRBD1. The CDR3 sequence: CASSLGPTGSAFF. The CDR3 DNA follows: TGTGCCAGCAGCTTGGGGCCGACAGGGTCAGCTTTCTTT.